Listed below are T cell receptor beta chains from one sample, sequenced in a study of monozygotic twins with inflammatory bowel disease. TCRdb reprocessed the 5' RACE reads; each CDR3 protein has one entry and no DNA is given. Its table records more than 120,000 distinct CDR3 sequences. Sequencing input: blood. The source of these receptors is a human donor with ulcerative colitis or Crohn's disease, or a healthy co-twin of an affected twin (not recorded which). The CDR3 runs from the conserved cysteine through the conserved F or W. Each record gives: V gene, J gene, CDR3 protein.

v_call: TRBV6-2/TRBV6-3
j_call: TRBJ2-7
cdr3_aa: CASSNWGEGTYEQYF

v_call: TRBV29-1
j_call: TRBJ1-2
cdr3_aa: CSVESVYRGPNGYTF

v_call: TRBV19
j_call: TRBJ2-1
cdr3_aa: CASSVTGTNEQFF

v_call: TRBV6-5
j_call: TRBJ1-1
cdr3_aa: CASNKQGNTEAFF

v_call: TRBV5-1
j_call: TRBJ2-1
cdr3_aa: CASSWTYNEQFF

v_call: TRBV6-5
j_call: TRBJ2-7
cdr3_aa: CASSYSVYGAYEQYF

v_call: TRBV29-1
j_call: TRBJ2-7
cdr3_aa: CSARTGGSSYEQYF

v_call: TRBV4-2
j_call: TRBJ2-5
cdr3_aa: CASSQSLGYQETQYF

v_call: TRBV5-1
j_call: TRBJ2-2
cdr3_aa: CASSWGPGTSGTGELFF

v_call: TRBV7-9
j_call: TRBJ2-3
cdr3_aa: CASSLDITDTQYF

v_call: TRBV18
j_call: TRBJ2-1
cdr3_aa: CASSPVGSSYNEQFF

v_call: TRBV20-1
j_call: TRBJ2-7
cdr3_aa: CSARDEQGAREQYF

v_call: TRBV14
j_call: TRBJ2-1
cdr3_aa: CASSQERGWGIISNEQFF

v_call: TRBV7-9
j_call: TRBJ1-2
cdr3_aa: CASSLRVNTYGYTF

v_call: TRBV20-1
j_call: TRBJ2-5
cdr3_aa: CSARDYRGRETQYF

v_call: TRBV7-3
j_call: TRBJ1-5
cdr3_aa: CASSPELGQPQHF

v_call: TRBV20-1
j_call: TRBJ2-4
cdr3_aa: CSARGRTGPLVAKNIQYF

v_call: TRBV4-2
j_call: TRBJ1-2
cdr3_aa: CASSQVSGQGVLSNYGYTF

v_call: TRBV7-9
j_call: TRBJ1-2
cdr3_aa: CASSPGRGGYTF

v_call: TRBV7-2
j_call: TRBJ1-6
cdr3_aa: CASSSQGDSPLHF

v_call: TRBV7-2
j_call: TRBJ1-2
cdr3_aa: CASRPTVVYGYTF

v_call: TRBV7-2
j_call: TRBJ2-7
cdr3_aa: CASSLAWDRGYEQYF

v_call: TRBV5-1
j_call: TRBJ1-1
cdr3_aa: CASSSLQWVGAEAFF

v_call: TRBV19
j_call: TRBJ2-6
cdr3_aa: CASAVGVSGANVLTF

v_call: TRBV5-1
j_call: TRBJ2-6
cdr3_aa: CASTLGPGGAHGANVLTF

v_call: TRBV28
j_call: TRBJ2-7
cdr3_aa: CASTPREGPYEQYF

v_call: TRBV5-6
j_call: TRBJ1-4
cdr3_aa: CASSYTGSNEKLFF

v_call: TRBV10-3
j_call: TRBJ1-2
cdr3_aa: CAIRRDGANYGYTF

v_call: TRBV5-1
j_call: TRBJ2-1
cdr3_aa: CASSSNRDRVSEFF